These 27 T cell receptor beta chains were all obtained from the same sample, sequenced in a study of tumor and adjacent non-tumor tissue in lung cancer. RNA was extracted from bulk tissue without any cell sorting. The library came from three nested PCR rounds adapted from ARM-PCR protocols. TCRdb called the multiplex PCR reads again in MiXCR, with one record for every CDR3 protein. The table has tens of thousands of distinct CDR3 sequences, around four fifths seen once. Material for sequencing was lung tumor tissue. These TCRs come from a woman aged 45-65 years with non-small cell lung cancer.

This clonotype was recorded once. At one end the junction does not follow the germline gene, possibly because of a read error. V and J are TRBV4-2 and TRBJ2-7; D not certain. Germline V CDR1 and CDR2: LGHNA, YNFKEQ. The CDR3 covers 13 residues. This CDR3 is CVSSQEETYKQYF. CDR3 bases: TGTGTCAGCAGCCAAGAAGAAACCTACAAGCAGTACTTC.

The chain has TRBV29-1 and TRBJ2-1; D unclear. V lost 2 bases to trimming and J lost 8 bases, with 13 bases between them. The CDR3 length is 13 residues. Germline CDR1 is SQVTM and CDR2 is ANQGSEA. The CDR3 spells CSVESATMDEQFF. The CDR3 DNA sequence: TGCAGCGTTGAAAGTGCTACGATGGATGAGCAGTTCTTC.

With regard to this clonotype: At one of its ends the junction is not consistent with the germline gene, which may arise from a read error. The J gene is TRBJ1-5, the V gene TRBV11-2; D is possibly TRBD1 (5 bases). The CDR3 spans 13 residues. Germline CDR1 SGHAT, CDR2 FQNNGV. In DNA, the CDR3 is TGTGCCGGCAGCTTAGAGCTCGGGGGGGCCCAGCATTTT. Residues: CAGSLELGGAQHF.

Turning to this clonotype: A junction end diverges from the germline sequence, so it may reflect a read error. The CDR3 sequence: CVSNNRADYGYTF. The CDR3 DNA sequence: TGTGTCAGCAACAACAGGGCCGACTATGGCTACACATTC. This chain uses TRBV6-1 with TRBJ1-2, with a possible D match to TRBD1 (6 bases). CDR1 is MNHNS and CDR2 is SASEGT in the germline V gene. This CDR3 has 13 amino acids.

For this clonotype: Compared with germline, one end of the junction differs, possibly owing to a read error. The chain links TRBV4-2 to TRBJ1-5; D unclear. Germline V gene data show CDR1 as LGHNA and CDR2 as YNFKEQ. The CDR3 runs 15 residues. The CDR3 DNA reads as TGTGCCAGCAGCCAAGACCTCAGTAGCAATCATCCCCAACATTTT. As protein: CASSQDLSSNHPQHF.

The chain joins TRBV6-6 to TRBJ2-7; 8 bases fit TRBD2. The CDR3 extends over 17 amino acids. The trim removed 5 bases at V and 4 bases at J, leaving 16 bases unmatched. Germline CDR1 is MNHNY and CDR2 is SVGAGI (reference sequence). The DNA for the CDR3 is TGTGCCAGCAGTCTCCTAACTTTTAGCGGGGAAAATTACGAGCAGTACTTC. Translation gives CASSLLTFSGENYEQYF.

A note on this clonotype: A junction end diverges from the germline sequence, so it may reflect a read error. The chain links TRBV12-5 to TRBJ2-1; the match to TRBD2 covers 7 bases. The CDR3 runs 15 residues. Germline V gene lookup returns CDR1 LGHNT and CDR2 FRNRAP. Written as DNA, the CDR3 is TGTGCTAATGGTTTGACGCTAGCGGAAGGTAATGAGCAGTTCTTC. Protein: CANGLTLAEGNEQFF.

Turning to this clonotype: A single base separates this from a much larger clone, so it may be a read error. As the CDR3 is not closed by the conserved phenylalanine or tryptophan, this likely results from a read error. The rearrangement uses TRBV20-1 and TRBJ2-5; 9 bases map to TRBD2. V trimming: 3 bases; J trimming: 2 bases; junction bases outside the gene matches: 7. The CDR3 is 15 amino acids. The germline gives CDR1 DFQATT, CDR2 SNEGSKA (reference sequence). The CDR3, as DNA: TGCAGTGCTAGTAGGGCTAGCGGGGATCAAGAGACCCAGTACTAC. This sequence encodes CSASRASGDQETQYY.

This clonotype appeared a single time. It is likely a read error, because the conserved phenylalanine at the end of the CDR3 is missing. This rearrangement joins TRBV6-6 to TRBJ2-3; the match to TRBD2 covers 10 bases. Germline V gene lookup returns CDR1 MNHNY and CDR2 SVGAGI (reference sequence). This CDR3 has 12 amino acids. The CDR3 protein is CASGRSTDTQYY. Here the CDR3 DNA reads TGTGCTAGCGGGAGGAGCACAGATACGCAGTATTAT.

For this clonotype: A junction end diverges from the germline sequence, so it may reflect a read error. The rearrangement joins TRBV11-2 to TRBJ1-1, with D uncertain. The length of the CDR3 is 14 residues. Germline CDR1 SGHAT, CDR2 FQNNGV. CDR3 sequence (DNA): TGTGCTAGCAGTTTGCTAATGCTGGGAACTGAAGCTTCCTTT. Translated: CASSLLMLGTEASF.

About this clonotype: A read error may account for a junction end that differs from germline. V gene TRBV4-1 combines with J gene TRBJ2-7; 10 bases are a match to TRBD2. Germline-derived CDR1 and CDR2 are MGHRA and YSYEKL. The CDR3 contains 15 residues. CDR3 region: CASGQGTSGIYEQYF. CDR3 nucleotides: TGCGCCAGCGGCCAAGGCACTAGCGGGATCTACGAGCAGTATTTC.

Written as DNA, the CDR3 is TGTGCCAGCAGCTCGCGGGGATACAATCAGCCCCAGCATTTT. Its protein is CASSSRGYNQPQHF. The chain couples TRBV7-9 to TRBJ1-5; D gene unclear. Germline CDR1 is SEHNR and CDR2 is FQNEAQ (reference sequence). V shed 4 bases and J shed 3 bases, with 10 bases lying between them. CDR3 length: 14 residues.

On this clonotype itself: A clone one base away is much larger, so this may be a read error. Lacking the conserved final phenylalanine or tryptophan, this CDR3 likely reflects a read error. No DNA is shown, since the ends of the CDR3 on it are uncertain; the CDR3 is the one TCRdb lists. The V gene is TRBV7-9, the J gene TRBJ2-6; the table's D call, TRBD2, was not checked against the DNA. The CDR3 spans 12 amino acids, including both terminal residues. From germline, CDR1 is SEHNR and CDR2 FQNEAQ (reference sequence). The CDR3 loop reads CASSLPLGRVTL.

Of note for this clonotype: At one of its ends the junction is not consistent with the germline gene, which may arise from a read error. This rearrangement joins TRBV11-2 to TRBJ2-7; D is perhaps TRBD2 (5 bases). This CDR3 region has 13 residues. Germline V gene sequence: CDR1 SGHAT, CDR2 FQNNGV. CDR3 protein: CASSLGNSGEQYF. The DNA for the CDR3 is TGTGCCAGCAGCTTAGGGAATAGTGGGGAGCAGTATTTC.

The sample holds one count of this clonotype. At one boundary the junction diverges from the germline segment, which might be a read error. This chain connects TRBV4-1 to TRBJ1-5; maybe TRBD1 (5 bases). CDR1 is MGHRA, CDR2 YSYEKL, per germline. The CDR3 has 17 residues. CDR3 sequence reads: CSSSQGSTRGGGQPQHF. The CDR3 nucleotides read TGCTCCAGCAGCCAAGGGTCGACAAGGGGCGGGGGACAGCCCCAGCATTTT.

The CDR3 DNA reads TGTGCCAGCAGCCCATCGGGACAGGTAAACACTGAAGCTTTCTTT. Translating it yields CASSPSGQVNTEAFF. The J gene is TRBJ1-1, the V gene TRBV4-2, with 8 bases matching TRBD1. With V trimmed by 4 bases and J by 2 bases, 6 bases remained unmatched. CDR1 is LGHNA, CDR2 YNFKEQ, per germline. This CDR3 spans 15 amino acids.

Ten or more counts support this clonotype. The chain is built from TRBV10-1 and TRBJ2-1; no firm D call. Germline V CDR1 and CDR2: WNHNN, SYGVQD (reference sequence). The CDR3 sequence is 17 residues long. V lost 1 base to trimming and J lost 12 bases, with 25 bases between them. Here the CDR3 DNA reads TGCGCCAGCAGTGAGTTCTCGCTCCACGGACGAACATGGGGGCAGTTCTTC. Protein sequence: CASSEFSLHGRTWGQFF.

A word on this clonotype: This CDR3 fails to terminate in the conserved phenylalanine or tryptophan, so it likely reflects a read error. The chain combines TRBV14 with TRBJ1-1; D gene uncertain. Germline V lookup: CDR1 SGHDN, CDR2 FVKESK. The CDR3 is 15 amino acids. V lost 4 bases, J lost 4 bases, and 16 bases lay in between. CDR3 region: CASSREGLWGTEAFS. The CDR3 DNA reads TGTGCCAGCAGCCGAGAGGGCCTGTGGGGCACTGAAGCTTTCTCT.

Note on this clonotype: Here the CDR3 omits its conserved ending phenylalanine or tryptophan, so a read error is the likely source. The gene calls are TRBV7-8 and TRBJ1-1; D remains ambiguous. V lost 2 bases and J 4 bases, leaving 11 bases between the germline ends. The germline CDR1 and CDR2 sequences are SGHVS and FQNEAQ. This CDR3 region has 14 residues. The CDR3 protein is CASSLQASTTEAFS. Written as DNA, the CDR3 is TGTGCCAGCAGCTTACAGGCCTCTACCACTGAAGCTTTCTCT.

A word on this clonotype: The junction departs from germline at one end; a sequencing error may be responsible. The chain links TRBV4-2 to TRBJ2-7; TRBD1 matches 8 bases. Germline-derived CDR1 and CDR2 are LGHNA and YNFKEQ. The CDR3 is 16 amino acids. CDR3 region: CANSQNWSQGAYERYF. The DNA of the CDR3 is TGTGCCAACAGCCAAAATTGGAGTCAGGGGGCTTACGAGCGGTACTTC.

This chain uses TRBV20-1 with TRBJ1-2, with D perhaps TRBD1 (5 bases). Germline V gene lookup returns CDR1 DFQATT and CDR2 SNEGSKA (reference sequence). The CDR3 totals 14 residues. DNA of the CDR3: TGCAATGCGCAGGGTGGACAAGCTAACTATGGCTACACCTTC. It yields the protein CNAQGGQANYGYTF.

The chain carries TRBV12-3 or TRBV12-4 and TRBJ2-5, with D tentatively TRBD2 (5 bases). V dropped 9 bases and J dropped 5 bases, with 16 bases sitting between them. The CDR3 sequence is 13 residues long. CDR3 sequence reads: CASTLEGSETQYF. The DNA of the CDR3 is TGTGCCAGTACTTTAGAGGGAAGCGAGACCCAGTACTTC.

The V gene is TRBV9, the J gene TRBJ1-1; TRBD1 is a possible D gene (5 bases). Trimming took 0 bases from V and 0 from J, leaving 12 bases between them. The germline gives CDR1 SGDLS, CDR2 YYNGEE. This CDR3 spans 16 amino acids. The CDR3: CASSVEGTGLNTEAFF. DNA for the CDR3: TGTGCCAGCAGCGTAGAGGGGACGGGATTGAACACTGAAGCTTTCTTT.

With respect to this clonotype: It is likely a read error, because the conserved phenylalanine at the end of the CDR3 is missing. The chain combines TRBV4-2 with TRBJ2-1; 7 bases fit TRBD1. V shed 3 bases and J 4 bases; nucleotides not matched to a gene: 9. The CDR3 contains 16 residues. Germline V lookup: CDR1 LGHNA, CDR2 YNFKEQ. CDR3 sequence reads: CASSHAEDRLYNEQFI. In DNA form, the CDR3 reads TGTGCCAGCAGCCATGCCGAGGACAGGCTTTACAATGAGCAGTTCATC.

Of note for this clonotype: This may come from a read error, since a much larger clone is one base off. The V gene is TRBV2, the J gene TRBJ2-3, with 13 bases lining up with TRBD2. Germline CDR1 SNHLY, CDR2 FYNNEI. V was clipped by 5 bases and J by 3 bases; unmatched bases: 5. The CDR3 has 16 residues. The CDR3 DNA sequence: TGTGCCAGCAGTAGGACTAGCGGGAGTCCGACAGATACGCAGTATTTT. Residues: CASSRTSGSPTDTQYF.

Points on this clonotype: Mismatch with germline at one junction end may stem from a read error. The chain joins TRBV12-3 or TRBV12-4 to TRBJ1-1, with D perhaps matching TRBD1 (6 bases). CDR3 size: 14 residues. The CDR3 sequence is CASSFLGQNTAAFF. The CDR3 DNA reads TGTGCCAGCAGTTTCCTTGGACAGAACACTGCAGCTTTCTTT.

In regard to this clonotype: Because it lacks the conserved phenylalanine or tryptophan at the end, this CDR3 is likely a read error. The chain carries TRBV6-1 and TRBJ2-3; 9 bases are a match to TRBD1. This CDR3 is built from 16 residues. CDR1 and CDR2 (germline): MNHNS, SASEGT. The CDR3 sequence is CASISAPGQGADMQYS. In nucleotides, the CDR3 is TGTGCCAGCATTTCAGCTCCGGGACAGGGAGCAGATATGCAGTATTCT.